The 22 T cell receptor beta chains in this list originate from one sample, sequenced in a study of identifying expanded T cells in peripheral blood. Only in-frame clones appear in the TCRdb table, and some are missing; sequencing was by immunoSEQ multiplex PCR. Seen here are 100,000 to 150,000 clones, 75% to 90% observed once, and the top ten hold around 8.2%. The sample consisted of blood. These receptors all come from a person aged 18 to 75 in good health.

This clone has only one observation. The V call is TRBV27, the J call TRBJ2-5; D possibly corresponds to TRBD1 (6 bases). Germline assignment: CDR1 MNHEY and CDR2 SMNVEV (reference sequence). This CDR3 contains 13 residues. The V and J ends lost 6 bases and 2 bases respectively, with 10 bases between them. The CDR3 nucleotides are TGTGCCAGCAGGAACGGACAGCAAGAGACCCAGTACTTC. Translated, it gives CASRNGQQETQYF.

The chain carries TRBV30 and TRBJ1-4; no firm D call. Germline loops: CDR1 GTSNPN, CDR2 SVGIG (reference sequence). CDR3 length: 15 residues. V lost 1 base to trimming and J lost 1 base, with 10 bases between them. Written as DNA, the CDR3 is TGTGCCTGGAGTGGAGGACGTCAAACTAATGAAAAACTGTTTTTT. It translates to CAWSGGRQTNEKLFF.

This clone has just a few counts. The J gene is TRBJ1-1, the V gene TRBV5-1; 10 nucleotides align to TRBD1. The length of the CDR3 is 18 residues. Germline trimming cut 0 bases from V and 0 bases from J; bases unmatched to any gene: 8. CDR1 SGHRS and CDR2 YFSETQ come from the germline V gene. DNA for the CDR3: TGCGCCAGCAGCTTGGGCCGACAGGGGGCGGCCATGAACACTGAAGCTTTCTTT. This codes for CASSLGRQGAAMNTEAFF.

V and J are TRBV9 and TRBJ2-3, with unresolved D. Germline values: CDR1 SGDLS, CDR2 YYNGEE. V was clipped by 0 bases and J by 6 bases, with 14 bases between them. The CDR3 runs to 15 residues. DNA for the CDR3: TGTGCCAGCAGCGTAGATCTCCTCTTGGGCGATACGCAGTATTTT. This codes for CASSVDLLLGDTQYF. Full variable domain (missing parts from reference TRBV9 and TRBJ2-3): DSGVTQTPKHLITATGQRVTLRCSPRSGDLSVYWYQQSLDQGLQFLIQYYNGEERAKGNILERFSAQQFPDLHSELNLSSLELGDSALYFCASSVDLLLGDTQYFGPGTRLTVL.

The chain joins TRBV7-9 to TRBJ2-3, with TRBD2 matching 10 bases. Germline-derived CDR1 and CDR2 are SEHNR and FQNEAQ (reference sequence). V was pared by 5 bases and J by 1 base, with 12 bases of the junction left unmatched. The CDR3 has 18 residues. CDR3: CASSPSSGGATGTDTQYF. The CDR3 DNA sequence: TGTGCCAGCAGCCCCTCTAGCGGGGGAGCTACAGGCACAGATACGCAGTATTTT.

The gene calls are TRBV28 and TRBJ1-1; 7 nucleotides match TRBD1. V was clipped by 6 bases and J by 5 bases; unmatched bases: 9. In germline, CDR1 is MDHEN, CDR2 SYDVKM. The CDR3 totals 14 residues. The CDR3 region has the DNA TGTGCCAGCAGAACCACAGGGGAGGAGACTGAAGCTTTCTTT. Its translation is CASRTTGEETEAFF.

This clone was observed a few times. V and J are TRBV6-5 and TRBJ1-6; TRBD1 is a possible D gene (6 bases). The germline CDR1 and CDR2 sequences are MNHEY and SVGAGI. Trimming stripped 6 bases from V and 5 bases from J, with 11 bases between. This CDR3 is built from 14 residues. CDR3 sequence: CASSQTGNNSPLHF. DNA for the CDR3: TGTGCCAGCAGCCAAACAGGGAATAATTCACCCCTCCACTTT.

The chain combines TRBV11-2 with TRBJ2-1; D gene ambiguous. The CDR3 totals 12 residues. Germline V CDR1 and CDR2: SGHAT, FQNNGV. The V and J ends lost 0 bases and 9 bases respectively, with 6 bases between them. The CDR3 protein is CASSLDGFEQFF. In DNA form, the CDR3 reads TGTGCCAGCAGCTTAGATGGGTTTGAGCAGTTCTTC.

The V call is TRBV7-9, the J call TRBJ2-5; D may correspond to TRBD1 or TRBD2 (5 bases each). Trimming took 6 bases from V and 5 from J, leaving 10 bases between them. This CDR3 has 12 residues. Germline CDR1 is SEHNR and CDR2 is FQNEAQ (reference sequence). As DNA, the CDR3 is TGTGCCAGCAGACGAGGGACGGAGACCCAGTACTTC. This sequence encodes CASRRGTETQYF. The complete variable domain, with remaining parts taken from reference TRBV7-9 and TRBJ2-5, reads DTGVSQNPRHKITKRGQNVTFRCDPISEHNRLYWYRQTLGQGPEFLTYFQNEAQLEKSRLLSDRFSAERPKGSFSTLEIQRTEQGDSAMYLCASRRGTETQYFGPGTRLLVL.

The CDR3 reads CASSLIPGQGHYEQYF. The CDR3 DNA follows: TGTGCCAGCAGCTTGATACCGGGACAGGGGCACTACGAGCAGTACTTC. The chain recombines TRBV11-2 with TRBJ2-7, with 10 bases identical to TRBD1. From germline, CDR1 is SGHAT and CDR2 FQNNGV. J gave up 3 bases and V 3 bases, and 8 bases lay outside the gene matches. This CDR3 comprises 16 residues.

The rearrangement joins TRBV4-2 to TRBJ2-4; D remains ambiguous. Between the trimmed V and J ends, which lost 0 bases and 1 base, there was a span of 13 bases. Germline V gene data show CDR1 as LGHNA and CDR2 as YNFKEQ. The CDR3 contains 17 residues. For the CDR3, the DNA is TGTGCCAGCAGCCAAGAATTCCTTTCGAGCGCCAAAAACATTCAGTACTTC. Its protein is CASSQEFLSSAKNIQYF.

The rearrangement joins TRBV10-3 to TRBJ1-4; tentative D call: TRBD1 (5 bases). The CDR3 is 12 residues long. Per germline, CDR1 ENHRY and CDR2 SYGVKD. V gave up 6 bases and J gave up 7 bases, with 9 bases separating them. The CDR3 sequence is CAISKTAEKLFF. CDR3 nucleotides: TGTGCCATCAGCAAGACAGCTGAAAAACTGTTTTTT.

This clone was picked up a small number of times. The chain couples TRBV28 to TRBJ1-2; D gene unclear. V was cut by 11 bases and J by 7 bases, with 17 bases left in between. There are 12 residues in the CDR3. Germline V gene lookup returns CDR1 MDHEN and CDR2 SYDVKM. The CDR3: CASAAATFGYTF. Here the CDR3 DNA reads TGTGCCTCAGCGGCGGCTACGTTTGGCTACACCTTC.

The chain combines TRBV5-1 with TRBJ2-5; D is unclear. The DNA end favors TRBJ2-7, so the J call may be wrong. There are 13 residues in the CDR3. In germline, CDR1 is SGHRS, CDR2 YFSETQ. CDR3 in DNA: TGCGCCAGCAGCTTGGAGGGCTCCTACGAGCAGTACTTC. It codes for CASSLEGSYEQYF.

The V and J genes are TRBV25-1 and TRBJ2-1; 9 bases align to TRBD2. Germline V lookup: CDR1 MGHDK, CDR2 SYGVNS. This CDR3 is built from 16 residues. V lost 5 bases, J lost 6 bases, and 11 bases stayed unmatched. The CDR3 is CASSFSGRGLLNEQFF. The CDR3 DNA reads TGTGCCAGCAGTTTTAGCGGGAGAGGTCTCCTCAATGAGCAGTTCTTC.

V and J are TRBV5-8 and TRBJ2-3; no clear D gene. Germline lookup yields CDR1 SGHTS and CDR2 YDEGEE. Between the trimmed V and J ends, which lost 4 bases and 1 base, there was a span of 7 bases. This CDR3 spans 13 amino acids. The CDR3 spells CASSPPGTDTQYF. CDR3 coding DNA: TGTGCCAGCAGCCCGCCGGGCACAGATACGCAGTATTTT.

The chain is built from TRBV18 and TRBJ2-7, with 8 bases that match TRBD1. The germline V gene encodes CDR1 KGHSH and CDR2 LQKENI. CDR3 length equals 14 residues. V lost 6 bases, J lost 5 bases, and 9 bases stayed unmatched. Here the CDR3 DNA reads TGTGCCAGCTCTATTGACAGGGGTAATAACGAGCAGTACTTC. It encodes CASSIDRGNNEQYF.

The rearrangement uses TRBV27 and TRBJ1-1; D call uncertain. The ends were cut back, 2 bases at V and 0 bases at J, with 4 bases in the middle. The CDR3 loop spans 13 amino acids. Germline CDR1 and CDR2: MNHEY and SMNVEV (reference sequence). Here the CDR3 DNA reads TGTGCCAGCAGTTTAACAGTGAACACTGAAGCTTTCTTT. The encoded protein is CASSLTVNTEAFF.

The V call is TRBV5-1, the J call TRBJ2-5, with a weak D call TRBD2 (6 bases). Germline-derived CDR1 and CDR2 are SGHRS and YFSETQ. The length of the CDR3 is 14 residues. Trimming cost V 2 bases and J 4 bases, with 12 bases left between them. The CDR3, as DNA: TGCGCCAGCAGCTTTGGGACTGGAGGAGAGACCCAGTACTTC. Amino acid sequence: CASSFGTGGETQYF. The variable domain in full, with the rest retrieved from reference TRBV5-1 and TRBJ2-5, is KAGVTQTPRYLIKTRGQQVTLSCSPISGHRSVSWYQQTPGQGLQFLFEYFSETQRNKGNFPGRFSGRQFSNSRSEMNVSTLELGDSALYLCASSFGTGGETQYFGPGTRLLVL.

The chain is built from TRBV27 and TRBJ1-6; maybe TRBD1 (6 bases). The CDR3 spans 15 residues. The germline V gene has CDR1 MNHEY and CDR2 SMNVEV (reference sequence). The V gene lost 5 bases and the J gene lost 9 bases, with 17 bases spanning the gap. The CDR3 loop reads CASSPNTGIGSPLHF. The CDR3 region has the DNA TGTGCCAGCAGTCCCAATACAGGGATCGGTTCACCCCTCCACTTT.

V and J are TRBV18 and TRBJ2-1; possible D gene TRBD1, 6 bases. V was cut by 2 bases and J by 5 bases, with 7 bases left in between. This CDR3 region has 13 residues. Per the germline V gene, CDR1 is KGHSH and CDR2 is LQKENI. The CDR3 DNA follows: TGTGCCAGCTCACCATGGGACAACAATGAGCAGTTCTTC. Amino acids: CASSPWDNNEQFF.

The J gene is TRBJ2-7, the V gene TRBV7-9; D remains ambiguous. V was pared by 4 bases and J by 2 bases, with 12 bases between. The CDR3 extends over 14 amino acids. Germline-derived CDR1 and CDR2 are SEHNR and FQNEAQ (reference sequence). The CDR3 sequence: CASSSPGMTYEQYF. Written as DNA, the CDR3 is TGTGCCAGCAGCTCCCCCGGAATGACCTACGAGCAGTACTTC.